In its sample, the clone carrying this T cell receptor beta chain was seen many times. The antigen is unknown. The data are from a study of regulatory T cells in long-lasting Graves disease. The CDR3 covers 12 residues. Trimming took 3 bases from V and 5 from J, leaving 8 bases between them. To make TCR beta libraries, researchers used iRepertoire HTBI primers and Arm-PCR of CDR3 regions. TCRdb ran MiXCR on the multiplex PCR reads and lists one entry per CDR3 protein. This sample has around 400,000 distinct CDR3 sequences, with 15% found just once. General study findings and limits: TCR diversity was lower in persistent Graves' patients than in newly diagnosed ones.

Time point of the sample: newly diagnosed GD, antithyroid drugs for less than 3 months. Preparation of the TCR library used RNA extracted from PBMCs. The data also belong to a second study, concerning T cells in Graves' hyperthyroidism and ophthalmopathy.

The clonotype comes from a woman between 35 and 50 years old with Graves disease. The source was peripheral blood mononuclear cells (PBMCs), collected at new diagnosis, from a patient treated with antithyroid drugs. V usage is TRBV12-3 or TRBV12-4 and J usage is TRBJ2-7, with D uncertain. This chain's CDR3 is CASSFRLDEQYF. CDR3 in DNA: TGTGCCAGCAGTTTTAGGTTGGACGAGCAGTACTTC.